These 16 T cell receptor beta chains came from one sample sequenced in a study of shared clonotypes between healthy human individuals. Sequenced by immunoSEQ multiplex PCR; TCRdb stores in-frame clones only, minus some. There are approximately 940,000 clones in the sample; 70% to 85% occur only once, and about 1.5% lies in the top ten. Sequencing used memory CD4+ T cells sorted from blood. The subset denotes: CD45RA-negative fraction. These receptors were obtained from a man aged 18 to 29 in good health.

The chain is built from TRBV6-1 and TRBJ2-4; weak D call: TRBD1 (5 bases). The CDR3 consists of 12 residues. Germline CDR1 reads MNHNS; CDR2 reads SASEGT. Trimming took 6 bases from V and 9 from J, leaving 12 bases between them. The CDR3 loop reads CASRDTGGIQYF. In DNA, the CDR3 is TGTGCCAGCAGGGACACCGGCGGCATTCAGTACTTC.

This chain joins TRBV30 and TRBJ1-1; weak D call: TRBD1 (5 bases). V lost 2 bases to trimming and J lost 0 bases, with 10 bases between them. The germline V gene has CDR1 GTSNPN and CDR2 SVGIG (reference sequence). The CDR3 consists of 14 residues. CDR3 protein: CAWSSGLLNTEAFF. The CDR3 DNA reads TGTGCCTGGAGTTCGGGACTCTTGAACACTGAAGCTTTCTTT.

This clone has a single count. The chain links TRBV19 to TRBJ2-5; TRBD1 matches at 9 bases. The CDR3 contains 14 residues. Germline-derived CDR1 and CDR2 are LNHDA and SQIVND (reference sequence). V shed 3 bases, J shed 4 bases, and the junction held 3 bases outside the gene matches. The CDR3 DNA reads TGTGCCAGTAGTATCGGACAGGGGAGAGAGACCCAGTACTTC. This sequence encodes CASSIGQGRETQYF.

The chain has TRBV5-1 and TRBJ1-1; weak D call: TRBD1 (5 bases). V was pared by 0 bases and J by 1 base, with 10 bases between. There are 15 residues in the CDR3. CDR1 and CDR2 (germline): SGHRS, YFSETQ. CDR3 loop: CASSLGETGNTEAFF. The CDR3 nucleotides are TGCGCCAGCAGCTTGGGGGAAACAGGGAACACTGAAGCTTTCTTT.

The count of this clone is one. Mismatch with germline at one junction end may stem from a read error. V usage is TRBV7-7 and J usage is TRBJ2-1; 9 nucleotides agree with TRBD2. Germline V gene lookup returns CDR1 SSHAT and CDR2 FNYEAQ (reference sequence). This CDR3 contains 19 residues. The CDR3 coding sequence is TGTGCTAGCAGCTTATTCCATCAAGAGAGGCGCCCACCTAGCGGGACAGAGTTCTTC. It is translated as CASSLFHQERRPPSGTEFF.

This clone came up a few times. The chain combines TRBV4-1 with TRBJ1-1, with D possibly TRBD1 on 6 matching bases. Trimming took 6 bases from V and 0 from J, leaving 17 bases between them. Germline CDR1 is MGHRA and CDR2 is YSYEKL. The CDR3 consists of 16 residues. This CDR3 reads CASSRPGTFMNTEAFF. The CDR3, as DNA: TGCGCCAGCAGTCGTCCCGGGACATTTATGAACACTGAAGCTTTCTTT.

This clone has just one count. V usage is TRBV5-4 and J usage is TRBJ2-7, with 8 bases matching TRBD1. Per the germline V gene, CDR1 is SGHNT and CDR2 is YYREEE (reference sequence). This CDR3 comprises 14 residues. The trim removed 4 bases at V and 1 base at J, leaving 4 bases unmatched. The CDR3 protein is CASSGNRGSYEQYF. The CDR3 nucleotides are TGTGCCAGCAGCGGAAACAGGGGGTCCTACGAGCAGTACTTC.

The CDR3: CASSLELAGASEQFF. The DNA of the CDR3 is TGTGCCAGCAGCTTAGAACTAGCGGGAGCCAGTGAGCAGTTCTTC. The rearrangement uses TRBV7-8 and TRBJ2-1; 11 nucleotides agree with TRBD2. CDR3 length: 15 residues. Germline V gene data show CDR1 as SGHVS and CDR2 as FQNEAQ. The trim removed 1 base at V and 9 bases at J, leaving 5 bases unmatched.

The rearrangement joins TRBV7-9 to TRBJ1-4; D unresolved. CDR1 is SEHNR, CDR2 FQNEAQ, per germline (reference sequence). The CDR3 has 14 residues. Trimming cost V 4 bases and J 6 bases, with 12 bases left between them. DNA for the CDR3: TGTGCCAGCAGCTCATGGGGAGAAGATGAAAAACTGTTTTTT. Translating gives CASSSWGEDEKLFF.

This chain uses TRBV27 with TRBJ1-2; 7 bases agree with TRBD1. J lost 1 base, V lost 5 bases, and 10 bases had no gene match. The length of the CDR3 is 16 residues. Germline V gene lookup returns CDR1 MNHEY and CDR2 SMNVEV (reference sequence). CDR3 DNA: TGTGCCAGCAGTCCCGGGATGGACAGGCTTAACTATGGCTACACCTTC. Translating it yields CASSPGMDRLNYGYTF.

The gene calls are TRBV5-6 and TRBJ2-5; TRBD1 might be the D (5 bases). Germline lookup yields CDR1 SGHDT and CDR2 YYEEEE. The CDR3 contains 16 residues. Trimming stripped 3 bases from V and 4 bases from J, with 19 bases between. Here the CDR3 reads CASSSYGLGQGETQYF. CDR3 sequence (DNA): TGTGCCAGCAGCTCGTACGGCCTAGGACAAGGAGAGACCCAGTACTTC. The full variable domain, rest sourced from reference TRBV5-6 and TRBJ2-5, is DAGVTQSPTHLIKTRGQQVTLRCSPKSGHDTVSWYQQALGQGPQFIFQYYEEEERQRGNFPDRFSGHQFPNYSSELNVNALLLGDSALYLCASSSYGLGQGETQYFGPGTRLLVL.

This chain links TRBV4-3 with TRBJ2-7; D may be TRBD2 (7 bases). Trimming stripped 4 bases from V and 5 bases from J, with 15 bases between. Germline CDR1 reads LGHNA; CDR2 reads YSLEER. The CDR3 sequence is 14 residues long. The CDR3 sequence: CASSPGGGKDEQYF. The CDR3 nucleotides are TGCGCCAGCAGCCCTGGGGGGGGCAAGGACGAGCAGTACTTC.

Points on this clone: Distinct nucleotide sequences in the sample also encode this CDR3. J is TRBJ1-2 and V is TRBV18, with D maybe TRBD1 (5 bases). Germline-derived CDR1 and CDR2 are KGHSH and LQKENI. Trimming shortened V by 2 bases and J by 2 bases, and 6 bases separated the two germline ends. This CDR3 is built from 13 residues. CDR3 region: CASSPDSNYGYTF. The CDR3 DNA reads TGTGCCAGCTCACCAGACAGCAACTATGGCTACACCTTC.

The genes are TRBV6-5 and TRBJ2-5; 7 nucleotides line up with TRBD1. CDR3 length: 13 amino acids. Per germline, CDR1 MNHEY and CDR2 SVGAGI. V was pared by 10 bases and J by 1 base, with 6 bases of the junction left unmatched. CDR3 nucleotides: TGTGCCACAAACAGGGGTCCCCAAGAGACCCAGTACTTC. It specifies CATNRGPQETQYF.

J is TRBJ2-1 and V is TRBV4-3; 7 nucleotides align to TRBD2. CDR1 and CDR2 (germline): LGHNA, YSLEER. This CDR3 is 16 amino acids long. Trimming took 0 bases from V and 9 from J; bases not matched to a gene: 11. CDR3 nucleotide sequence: TGCGCCAGCAGCCAAGATTTCTCGGGAGGACGGGGTGAGCAGTTCTTC. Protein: CASSQDFSGGRGEQFF.

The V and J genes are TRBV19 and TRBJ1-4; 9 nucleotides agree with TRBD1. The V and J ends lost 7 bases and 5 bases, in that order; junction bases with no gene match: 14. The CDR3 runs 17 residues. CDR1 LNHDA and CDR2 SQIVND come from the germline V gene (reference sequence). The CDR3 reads CASTLTGRGQGNEKLFF. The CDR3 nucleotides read TGTGCCAGTACCCTAACGGGGCGGGGACAGGGAAATGAAAAACTGTTTTTT.